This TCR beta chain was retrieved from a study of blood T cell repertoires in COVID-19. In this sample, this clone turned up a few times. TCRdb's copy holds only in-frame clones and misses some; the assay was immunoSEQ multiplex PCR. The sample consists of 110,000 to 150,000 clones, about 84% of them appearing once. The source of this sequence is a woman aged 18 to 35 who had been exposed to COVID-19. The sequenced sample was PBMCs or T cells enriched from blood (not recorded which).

This CDR3 reads CASSQDLYGNTGELFF. The DNA of the CDR3 is TGTGCCAGCAGCCAAGATTTGTACGGGAACACCGGGGAGCTGTTTTTT. This sequence joins TRBV4-2 and TRBJ2-2; D is unclear. V dropped 0 bases and J dropped 1 base, with 9 bases sitting between them. There are 16 residues in the CDR3. CDR1 and CDR2 (germline): LGHNA, YNFKEQ.